This TCR beta chain was recovered during a study of blood T cells in healthy people across ages. A J-beta primer mix and a sample-barcoded 5' primer were used in a second PCR of about 7 to 12 cycles. Via MiXCR, TCRdb re-called the 5' RACE reads, giving one row per CDR3 protein. The data show about 1.6 million distinct CDR3 sequences, almost 35% seen once. Whole-study results and caveats: Bulk PBMC profiling left naive and antigen-experienced comparisons inconclusive. Any changes in expanded clonotypes were possibly confounded, as donor CMV status remained unknown.

This CDR3 has 15 amino acids. With regard to this clonotype: What it recognizes is unknown. A read error may be the cause here, since a much bigger clone is one base away.

Samples had at least 6.5 million PBMCs isolated from them. The receptor was isolated from a woman aged 30 to 39 in good health. The sample was blood. This chain uses TRBV12-3 or TRBV12-4 with TRBJ2-3, with D maybe TRBD2 (5 bases). CDR3 residues: CASTFGSMGTDAQYF. The CDR3 bases are TGTGCCAGCACCTTTGGGAGTATGGGCACAGATGCGCAGTATTTT.